This TCR beta chain was sequenced during a study of cytomegalovirus exposure and HLA in healthy donors. Study conclusions and caveats: TRBV6-2, TRBV6-3 and some other V segments were unresolvable in 87-base-pair reads. The authors considered a cluster of highly shared sequence variants likely to be a sequencing artifact.

V lost 7 bases, J lost 0 bases, and 12 bases lay in between. This CDR3 has 14 amino acids. CDR1 and CDR2 from the germline V gene are MNHNS and SASEGT. A remark on this clone: What it binds is unknown.

PCR amplification relied on 60 Vbeta primers (plus 13 Jbeta primers). Method: immunoSEQ multiplex PCR; TCRdb's copy keeps in-frame clones and lacks some. The table includes approximately 180,000 clones, roughly 80% detected once. The TCR sequence derives from a woman aged 50 to 60 in good health and CMV-seronegative. The sequencing input was PBMCs. The rearrangement uses TRBV6-1 and TRBJ1-2; D ambiguous. The CDR3 region is CASTRETTNYGYTF. In nucleotides, the CDR3 is TGTGCCAGCACCCGGGAAACTACTAACTATGGCTACACCTTC.